This T cell receptor beta chain was found in a study of blood T cell repertoires in COVID-19. Study as a whole: COVID-19 samples, acute and convalescent, were from the United States, Italy and Spain. Sample material is recorded as cDNA or gDNA derived from T cells, B-cell-depleted T cells, or PBMCs.

Method: immunoSEQ multiplex PCR; TCRdb's copy keeps in-frame clones and lacks some. There are over 250,000 clones in the sample; roughly 85% occur only once, and 9.5% to 11% lies in the top ten. The V and J ends lost 2 bases and 3 bases respectively, with 7 bases between them. The germline CDR1 and CDR2 sequences are PRHDT and FYEKMQ (reference sequence). The CDR3 is 13 amino acids. What was sequenced was peripheral blood. The receptor was isolated from a woman aged 65 to 85 with acute or convalescent COVID-19. V usage is TRBV13 and J usage is TRBJ2-5; D unclear. The chain's CDR3 is CASSLSLEETQYF. The CDR3 coding sequence is TGTGCCAGCAGCTTATCCCTCGAAGAGACCCAGTACTTC. The full variable domain, in which reference TRBV13 and TRBJ2-5 provide the parts outside the CDR3, is AAGVIQSPRHLIKEKRETATLKCYPIPRHDTVYWYQQGPGQDPQFLISFYEKMQSDKGSIPDRFSAQQFSDYHSELNMSSLELGDSALYFCASSLSLEETQYFGPGTRLLVL.